This T cell receptor (beta chain) is drawn from a study of tumor-infiltrating lymphocytes in primary liver carcinoma. The CDR3 sequence is 15 residues long. In germline, CDR1 is SGHAT, CDR2 FQDESV (reference sequence). In regard to this clonotype: The junction shows a germline mismatch at one end, possibly a read error.

A constant-region primer primed TCR beta cDNA synthesis from 400 to 550 ng of total RNA. ARM-PCR was slightly modified, and three nested multiplex PCR rounds with it gave rise to the TCR beta libraries. The study ran its first two PCR rounds for approximately 11 cycles each, using TRBV1-TRBV30 forward primers and a C-beta reverse primer. TCRdb used MiXCR to reprocess the multiplex PCR reads, holding one entry per CDR3 protein. The profile shows 250,000 to 350,000 distinct CDR3 sequences, about three fifths of them singletons. It was unsorted whole blood that yielded blood RNA, and germline DNA was also extracted.

The origin of this receptor is a woman between 25 and 40 years old with primary liver carcinoma and hepatitis B virus infection. The chain employs TRBV11-1 and TRBJ2-1; TRBD2 matches 8 bases. Sequencing used peripheral blood. For the CDR3, the DNA is TGTGTCAGCAGCCTAACTAGCGGTTATTACAATGAACAGTTCTTC. Its protein product is CVSSLTSGYYNEQFF.